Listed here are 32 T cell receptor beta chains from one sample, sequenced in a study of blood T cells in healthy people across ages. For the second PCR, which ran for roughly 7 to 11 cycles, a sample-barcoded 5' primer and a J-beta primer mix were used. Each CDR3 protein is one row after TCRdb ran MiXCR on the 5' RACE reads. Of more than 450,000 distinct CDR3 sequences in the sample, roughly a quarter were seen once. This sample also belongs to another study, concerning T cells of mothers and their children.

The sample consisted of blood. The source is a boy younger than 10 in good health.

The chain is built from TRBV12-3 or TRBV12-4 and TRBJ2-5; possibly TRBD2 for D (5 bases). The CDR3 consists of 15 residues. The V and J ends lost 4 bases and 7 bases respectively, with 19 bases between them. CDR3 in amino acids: CASSYNRNKEGTQYF. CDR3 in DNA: TGTGCCAGCAGTTATAATAGAAACAAAGAGGGGACCCAGTACTTC.

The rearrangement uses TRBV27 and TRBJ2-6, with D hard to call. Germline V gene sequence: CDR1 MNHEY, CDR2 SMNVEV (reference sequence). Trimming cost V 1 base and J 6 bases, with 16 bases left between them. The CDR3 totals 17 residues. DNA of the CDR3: TGTGCCAGCAGTTTATGGGGTGGTTTGGGCTTGGCCAACGTCCTGACTTTC. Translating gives CASSLWGGLGLANVLTF. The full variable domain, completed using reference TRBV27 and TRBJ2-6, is EAQVTQNPRYLITVTGKKLTVTCSQNMNHEYMSWYRQDPGLGLRQIYYSMNVEVTDKGDVPEGYKVSRKEKRNFPLILESPSPNQTSLYFCASSLWGGLGLANVLTFGAGSRLTVL.

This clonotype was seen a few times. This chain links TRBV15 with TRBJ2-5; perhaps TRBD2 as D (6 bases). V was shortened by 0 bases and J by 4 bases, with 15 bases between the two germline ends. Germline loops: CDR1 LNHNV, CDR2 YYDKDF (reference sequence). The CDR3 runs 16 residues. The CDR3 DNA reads TGTGCCACCAGCAGAGATCTAGGAGGGCGGAGAGAGACCCAGTACTTC. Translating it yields CATSRDLGGRRETQYF.

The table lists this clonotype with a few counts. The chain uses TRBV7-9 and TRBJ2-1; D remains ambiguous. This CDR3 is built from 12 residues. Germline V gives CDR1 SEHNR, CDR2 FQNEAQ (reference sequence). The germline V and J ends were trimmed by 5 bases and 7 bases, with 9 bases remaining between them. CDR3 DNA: TGTGCCAGCAGCGGAGCCGGGAATGAGCAGTTCTTC. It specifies CASSGAGNEQFF.

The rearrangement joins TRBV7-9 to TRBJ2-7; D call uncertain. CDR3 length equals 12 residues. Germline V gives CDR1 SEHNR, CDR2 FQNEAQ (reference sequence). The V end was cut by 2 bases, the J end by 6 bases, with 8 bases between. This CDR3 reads CASSLRPLEQYF. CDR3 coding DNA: TGTGCCAGCAGCTTACGCCCTCTCGAGCAGTACTTC.

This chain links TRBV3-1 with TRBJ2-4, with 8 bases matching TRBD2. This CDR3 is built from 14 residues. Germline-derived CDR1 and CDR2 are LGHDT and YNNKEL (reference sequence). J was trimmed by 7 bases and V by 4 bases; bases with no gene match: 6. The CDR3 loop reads CASSRGLAGNIQYF. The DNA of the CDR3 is TGTGCCAGCAGCCGAGGACTAGCCGGGAACATTCAGTACTTC.

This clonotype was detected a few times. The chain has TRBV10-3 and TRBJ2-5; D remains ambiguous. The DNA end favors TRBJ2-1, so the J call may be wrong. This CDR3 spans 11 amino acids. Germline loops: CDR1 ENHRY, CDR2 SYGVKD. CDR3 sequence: CAISESNEQFF. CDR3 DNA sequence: TGTGCCATCAGTGAGTCCAATGAGCAGTTCTTC.

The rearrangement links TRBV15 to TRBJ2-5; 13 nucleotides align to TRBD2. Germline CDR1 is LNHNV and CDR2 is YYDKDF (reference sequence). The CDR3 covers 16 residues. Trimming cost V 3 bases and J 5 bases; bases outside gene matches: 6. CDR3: CATSSRLAGGGETQYF. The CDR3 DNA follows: TGTGCCACCAGCAGTCGACTAGCGGGAGGAGGCGAGACCCAGTACTTC.

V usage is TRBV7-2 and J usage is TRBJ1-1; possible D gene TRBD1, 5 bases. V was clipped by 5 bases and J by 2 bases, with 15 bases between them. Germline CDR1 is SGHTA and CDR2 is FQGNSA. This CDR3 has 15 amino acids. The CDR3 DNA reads TGTGCCAGCAGCCCCCGACAGACCCTAAACACTGAAGCTTTCTTT. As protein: CASSPRQTLNTEAFF.

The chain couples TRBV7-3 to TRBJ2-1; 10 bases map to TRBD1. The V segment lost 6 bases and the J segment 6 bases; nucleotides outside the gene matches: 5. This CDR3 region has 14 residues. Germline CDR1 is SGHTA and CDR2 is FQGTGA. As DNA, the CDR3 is TGTGCCAGCAGTCCGGGACAGGGGAGCAATGAGCAGTTCTTC. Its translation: CASSPGQGSNEQFF.

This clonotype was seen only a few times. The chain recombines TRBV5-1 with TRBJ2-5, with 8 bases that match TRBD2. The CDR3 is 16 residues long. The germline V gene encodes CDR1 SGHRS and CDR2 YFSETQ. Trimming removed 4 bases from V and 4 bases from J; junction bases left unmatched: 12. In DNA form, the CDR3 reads TGCGCCAGCAGCAAGGGTGACGGGGGGGCCATAGAGACCCAGTACTTC. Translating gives CASSKGDGGAIETQYF.

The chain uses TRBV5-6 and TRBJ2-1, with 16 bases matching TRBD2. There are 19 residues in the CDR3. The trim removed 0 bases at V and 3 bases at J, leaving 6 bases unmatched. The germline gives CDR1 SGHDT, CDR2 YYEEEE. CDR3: CASSLEPGLAGGRYNEQFF. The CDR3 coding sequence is TGTGCCAGCAGCTTGGAGCCGGGACTAGCGGGAGGGCGCTACAATGAGCAGTTCTTC.

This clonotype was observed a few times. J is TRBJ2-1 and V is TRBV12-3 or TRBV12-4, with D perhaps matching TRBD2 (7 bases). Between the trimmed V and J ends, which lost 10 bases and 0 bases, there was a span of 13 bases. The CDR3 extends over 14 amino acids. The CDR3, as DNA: TGTGCCACGAAAGGGGGGGTCTCCTACAATGAGCAGTTCTTC. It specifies CATKGGVSYNEQFF.

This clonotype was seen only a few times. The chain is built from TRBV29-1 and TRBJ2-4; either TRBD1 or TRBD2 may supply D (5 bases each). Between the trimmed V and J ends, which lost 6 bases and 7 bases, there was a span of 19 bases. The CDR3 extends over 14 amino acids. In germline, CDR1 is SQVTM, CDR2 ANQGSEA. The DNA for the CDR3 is TGCAGCGTGGAGACAGATATCGGGGATAACATTCAGTACTTC. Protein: CSVETDIGDNIQYF. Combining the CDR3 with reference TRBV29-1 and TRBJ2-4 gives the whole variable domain SAVISQKPSRDICQRGTSLTIQCQVDSQVTMMFWYRQQPGQSLTLIATANQGSEATYESGFVIDKFPISRPNLTFSTLTVSNMSPEDSSIYLCSVETDIGDNIQYFGAGTRLSVL.

This chain's CDR3 is CASSGVGQVVKTQYF. The CDR3 nucleotides are TGTGCCAGCAGCGGCGTGGGCCAGGTCGTTAAGACCCAGTACTTC. This chain links TRBV14 with TRBJ2-5; unclear D gene. The ends were cut back, 5 bases at V and 6 bases at J, with 19 bases in the middle. This CDR3 has 15 amino acids. CDR1 and CDR2 from the germline V gene are SGHDN and FVKESK. The whole variable domain, filled in from reference TRBV14 and TRBJ2-5, reads EAGVTQFPSHSVIEKGQTVTLRCDPISGHDNLYWYRRVMGKEIKFLLHFVKESKQDESGMPNNRFLAERTGGTYSTLKVQPAELEDSGVYFCASSGVGQVVKTQYFGPGTRLLVL.

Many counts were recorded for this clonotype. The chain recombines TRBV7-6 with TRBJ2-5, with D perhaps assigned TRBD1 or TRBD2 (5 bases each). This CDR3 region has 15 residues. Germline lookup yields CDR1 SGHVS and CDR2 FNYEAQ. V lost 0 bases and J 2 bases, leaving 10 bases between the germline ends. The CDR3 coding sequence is TGTGCCAGCAGCTTAGCCGGGACGCCTCAAGAGACCCAGTACTTC. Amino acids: CASSLAGTPQETQYF.

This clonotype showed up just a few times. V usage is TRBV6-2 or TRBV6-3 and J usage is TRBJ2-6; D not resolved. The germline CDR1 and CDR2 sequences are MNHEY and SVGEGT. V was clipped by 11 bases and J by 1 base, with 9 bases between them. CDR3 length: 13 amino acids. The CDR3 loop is CACIESGANVLTF. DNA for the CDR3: TGTGCCTGCATAGAGTCTGGGGCCAACGTCCTGACTTTC.

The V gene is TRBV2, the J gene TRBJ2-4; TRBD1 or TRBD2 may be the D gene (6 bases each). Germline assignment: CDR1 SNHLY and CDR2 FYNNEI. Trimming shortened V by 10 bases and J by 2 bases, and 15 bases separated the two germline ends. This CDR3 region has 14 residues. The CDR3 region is CATLGGGSKNIQYF. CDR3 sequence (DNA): TGTGCCACCCTCGGGGGCGGGTCCAAAAACATTCAGTACTTC.

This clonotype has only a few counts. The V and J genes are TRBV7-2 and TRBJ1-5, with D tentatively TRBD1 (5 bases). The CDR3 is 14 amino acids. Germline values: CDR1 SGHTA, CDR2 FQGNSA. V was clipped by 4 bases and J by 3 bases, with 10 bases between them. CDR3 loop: CASSYRGTNQPQHF. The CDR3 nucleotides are TGTGCCAGCAGCTACCGGGGCACCAATCAGCCCCAGCATTTT.

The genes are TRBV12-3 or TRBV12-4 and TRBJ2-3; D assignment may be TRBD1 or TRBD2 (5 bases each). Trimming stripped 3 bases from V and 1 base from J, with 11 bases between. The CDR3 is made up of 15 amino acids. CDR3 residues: CASSFFGGGTDTQYF. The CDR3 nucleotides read TGTGCCAGCAGTTTCTTTGGGGGTGGCACAGATACGCAGTATTTT.

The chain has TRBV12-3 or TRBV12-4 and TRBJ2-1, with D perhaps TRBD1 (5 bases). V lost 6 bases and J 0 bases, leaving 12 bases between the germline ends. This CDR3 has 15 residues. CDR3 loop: CASSPDTASYNEQFF. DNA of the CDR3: TGTGCCAGCAGCCCGGACACCGCCTCCTACAATGAGCAGTTCTTC.

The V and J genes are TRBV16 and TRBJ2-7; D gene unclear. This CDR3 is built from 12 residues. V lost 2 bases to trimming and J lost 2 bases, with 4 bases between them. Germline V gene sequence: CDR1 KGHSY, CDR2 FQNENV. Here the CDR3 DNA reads TGTGCCAGCAGCCAAAGACCCTACGAGCAGTACTTC. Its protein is CASSQRPYEQYF.

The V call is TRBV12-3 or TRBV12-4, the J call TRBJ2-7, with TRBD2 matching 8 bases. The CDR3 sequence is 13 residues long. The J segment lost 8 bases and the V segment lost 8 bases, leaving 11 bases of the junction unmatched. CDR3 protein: CASYLSGTYQQYF. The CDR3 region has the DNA TGTGCCAGCTATCTTAGCGGGACTTACCAGCAGTACTTC.

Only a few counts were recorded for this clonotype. This chain's CDR3 is CASSNVNEQYF. As DNA, the CDR3 is TGCGCCAGCAGCAATGTTAACGAGCAGTACTTC. This chain joins TRBV5-1 and TRBJ2-7; D is undetermined. CDR3 length: 11 amino acids. Germline V gene data show CDR1 as SGHRS and CDR2 as YFSETQ. The V end lost 4 bases, the J end lost 5 bases, and 7 bases lay between the germline ends.

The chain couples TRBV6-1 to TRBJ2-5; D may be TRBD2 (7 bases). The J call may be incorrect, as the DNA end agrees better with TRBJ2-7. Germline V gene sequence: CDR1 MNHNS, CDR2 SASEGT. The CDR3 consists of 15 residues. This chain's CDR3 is CASSEAGGLTYEQYF. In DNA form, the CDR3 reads TGTGCCAGCAGTGAAGCGGGGGGGCTTACCTACGAGCAGTACTTC.

CDR3 sequence (DNA): TGCAGTGGCAGGGAAGGAGAGACCCAGTACTTC. This encodes CSGREGETQYF. This chain joins TRBV20-1 and TRBJ2-5; maybe TRBD1 (5 bases). This CDR3 is 11 amino acids long. The germline gives CDR1 DFQATT, CDR2 SNEGSKA (reference sequence). With 7 bases removed from V and 4 bases from J, the gap between germline ends came to 10 bases.

The CDR3 is CASSLGTQSGNEQFF. The CDR3 DNA sequence: TGCGCCAGCAGCCTCGGGACGCAAAGTGGGAATGAGCAGTTCTTC. The chain links TRBV5-1 to TRBJ2-1; perhaps D is TRBD1 or TRBD2 (5 bases each). Per the germline V gene, CDR1 is SGHRS and CDR2 is YFSETQ. The CDR3 spans 15 residues. Trimming shortened V by 4 bases and J by 7 bases, and 18 bases separated the two germline ends.

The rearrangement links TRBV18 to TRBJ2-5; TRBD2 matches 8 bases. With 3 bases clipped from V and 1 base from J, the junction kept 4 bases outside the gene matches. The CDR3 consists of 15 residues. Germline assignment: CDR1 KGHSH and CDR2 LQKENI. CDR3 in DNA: TGTGCCAGCTCACCTGCCGGGACTAGCCAAGAGACCCAGTACTTC. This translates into CASSPAGTSQETQYF.

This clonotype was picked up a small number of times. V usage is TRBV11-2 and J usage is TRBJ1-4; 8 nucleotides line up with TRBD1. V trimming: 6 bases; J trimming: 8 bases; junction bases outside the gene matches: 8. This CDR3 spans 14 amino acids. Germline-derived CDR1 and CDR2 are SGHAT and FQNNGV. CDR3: CASRSTGAVEKLFF. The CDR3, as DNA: TGTGCCAGCAGATCGACAGGGGCGGTAGAAAAACTGTTTTTT.

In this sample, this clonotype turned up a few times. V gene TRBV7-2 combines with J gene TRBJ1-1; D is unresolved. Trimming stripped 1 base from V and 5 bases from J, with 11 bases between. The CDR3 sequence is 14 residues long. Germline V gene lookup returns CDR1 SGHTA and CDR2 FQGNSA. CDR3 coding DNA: TGTGCCAGCAGCTTAGGTTGGACGGGGACTGAAGCTTTCTTT. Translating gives CASSLGWTGTEAFF. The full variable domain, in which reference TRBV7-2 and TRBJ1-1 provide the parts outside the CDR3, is GAGVSQSPSNKVTEKGKDVELRCDPISGHTALYWYRQSLGQGLEFLIYFQGNSAPDKSGLPSDRFSAERTGGSVSTLTIQRTQQEDSAVYLCASSLGWTGTEAFFGQGTRLTVV.

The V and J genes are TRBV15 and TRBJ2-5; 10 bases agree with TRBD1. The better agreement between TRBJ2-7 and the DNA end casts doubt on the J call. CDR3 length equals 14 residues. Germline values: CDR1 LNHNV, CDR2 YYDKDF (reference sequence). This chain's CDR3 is CATSSRTGGNEQYF. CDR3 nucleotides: TGTGCCACCAGCAGCAGGACAGGGGGGAACGAGCAGTACTTC.

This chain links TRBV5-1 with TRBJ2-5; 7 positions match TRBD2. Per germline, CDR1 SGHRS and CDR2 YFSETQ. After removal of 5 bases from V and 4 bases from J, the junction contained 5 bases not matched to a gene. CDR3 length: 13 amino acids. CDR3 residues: CASRPIAGETQYF. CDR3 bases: TGCGCCAGCAGACCAATAGCGGGAGAGACCCAGTACTTC. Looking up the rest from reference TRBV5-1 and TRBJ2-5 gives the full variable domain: KAGVTQTPRYLIKTRGQQVTLSCSPISGHRSVSWYQQTPGQGLQFLFEYFSETQRNKGNFPGRFSGRQFSNSRSEMNVSTLELGDSALYLCASRPIAGETQYFGPGTRLLVL.